Shown below are 9 T cell receptor beta chains from a single sample sequenced in a study of naive and memory T cell subsets. The library had UMIs added by 3' ligation of an oligonucleotide to TCR cDNA. Amplification of ligated cDNA took four PCR rounds with SP2 and nested alpha and beta constant primers. TCRdb re-derived calls from the 5' RACE reads in MiXCR, one entry per CDR3 protein. Of tens of thousands of distinct CDR3 sequences in the sample, around 8% are singletons; the top ten hold 9% to 10%. These TCRs come from a female donor in good health.

The chain has TRBV7-2 and TRBJ1-2, with a possible D match to TRBD1 (6 bases). The germline V and J ends were trimmed by 5 bases and 8 bases, with 15 bases remaining between them. The CDR3 runs 13 residues. Germline CDR1 reads SGHTA; CDR2 reads FQGNSA. For the CDR3, the DNA is TGTGCCAGCAGCCCCCGTGCAGGGGACGGCTACACCTTC. Its translation is CASSPRAGDGYTF.

This clonotype appeared many times. The chain links TRBV15 to TRBJ1-4; D is undetermined. The V gene lost 8 bases and the J gene lost 7 bases, with 14 bases spanning the gap. This CDR3 contains 13 residues. Germline CDR1 reads LNHNV; CDR2 reads YYDKDF (reference sequence). CDR3 region: CATGPRRSEKLFF. CDR3 sequence (DNA): TGTGCCACCGGGCCTCGTCGCAGTGAAAAACTGTTTTTT.

The J gene is TRBJ2-2, the V gene TRBV20-1, with 7 bases that match TRBD1. The CDR3 is 15 residues long. Germline V gene lookup returns CDR1 DFQATT and CDR2 SNEGSKA (reference sequence). After removal of 5 bases from V and 1 base from J, the junction contained 7 bases not matched to a gene. CDR3 bases: TGCAGTGCTTTCACCGGGACAGAGAACACCGGGGAGCTGTTTTTT. Encoded protein: CSAFTGTENTGELFF.

A word on this clonotype: Its ends do not fully match the called genes, so a read error is possible. The V call is TRBV5-1, the J call TRBJ1-1, with TRBD1 matching 7 bases. The length of the CDR3 is 15 residues. Germline CDR1 is SGHRS and CDR2 is YFSETQ. The CDR3 is CAISSLQGLNTEAFF. CDR3 bases: TGCGCCATCAGCTCGCTACAGGGGCTGAACACTGAAGCTTTCTTT.

This clonotype was observed a handful of times. V usage is TRBV6-1 and J usage is TRBJ1-2; D call uncertain. Germline V gene lookup returns CDR1 MNHNS and CDR2 SASEGT. This CDR3 has 15 amino acids. Trimming removed 3 bases at V and 6 bases at J, with 17 bases between. The CDR3 DNA sequence: TGTGCCAGCAGTGATACTAGGACGCCCCAGCATGGCTACACCTTC. Protein sequence: CASSDTRTPQHGYTF.

This clonotype was counted between two and nine times. J is TRBJ2-6 and V is TRBV5-6, with D unclear. The CDR3 is made up of 13 amino acids. Trimming stripped 2 bases from V and 13 bases from J, with 13 bases between. Germline V CDR1 and CDR2: SGHDT, YYEEEE. CDR3 DNA sequence: TGTGCCAGCAGCTTCGGAACCATAGGGGTCCTGACTTTC. Encoded protein: CASSFGTIGVLTF.

The sample holds a few counts of this clonotype. The chain has TRBV12-3 or TRBV12-4 and TRBJ1-2; 9 bases align to TRBD1. With 6 bases clipped from V and 8 bases from J, the junction kept 16 bases outside the gene matches. The CDR3 extends over 16 amino acids. The CDR3 region is CASRISGTGKPGGYTF. As DNA, the CDR3 is TGTGCCAGCAGAATCTCCGGGACAGGGAAACCTGGAGGCTACACCTTC.

This clonotype was seen many times. The chain combines TRBV10-3 with TRBJ2-5; D not resolved. V gave up 0 bases and J gave up 2 bases, with 16 bases separating them. The CDR3 has 17 residues. Germline V CDR1 and CDR2: ENHRY, SYGVKD. The CDR3 here is CAISESMIGPIQETQYF. The CDR3 coding sequence is TGTGCCATCAGTGAGTCGATGATAGGACCAATACAAGAGACCCAGTACTTC.

The chain links TRBV5-4 to TRBJ2-7; no definite D call. From germline, CDR1 is SGHNT and CDR2 YYREEE (reference sequence). This CDR3 is built from 14 residues. Trimming left V 4 bases short and J 1 base short, with 12 bases between. CDR3: CASSLDGRSYEQYF. The CDR3 DNA follows: TGTGCCAGCAGCCTGGACGGCCGATCCTACGAGCAGTACTTC.